These 11 T cell receptor beta chains were sequenced from one sample in a study of early T cells in non-severe SARS-CoV-2 infection. TCRdb called the 5' RACE reads again in MiXCR, with one record for every CDR3 protein. The top ten hold approximately 4.8% of the sample, which has about 80,000 distinct CDR3 sequences, over 9% seen once. Material: whole blood. These receptors originate from an adult who was a healthcare worker with PCR-confirmed SARS-CoV-2 infection or an uninfected control (not recorded which).

Only a few counts were recorded for this clonotype. V and J are TRBV29-1 and TRBJ1-1, with D possibly being TRBD1 (6 bases). With 7 bases removed from V and 0 bases from J, the gap between germline ends came to 12 bases. The germline V gene encodes CDR1 SQVTM and CDR2 ANQGSEA. The CDR3 is made up of 13 amino acids. DNA for the CDR3: TGCAGCGCCCCTGGACAGATGAACACTGAAGCTTTCTTT. Its protein product is CSAPGQMNTEAFF.

Comments on this clonotype: The junction and the germline gene differ at one end; a read error may be behind it. The CDR3 is CVSSLRVGDRGRVNIQYF. In nucleotides, the CDR3 is TGTGTCAGCAGCCTCCGAGTCGGGGACAGGGGGCGAGTAAACATTCAGTACTTC. The rearrangement uses TRBV7-9 and TRBJ2-4; 12 nucleotides match TRBD1. The CDR3 runs 18 residues. Germline lookup yields CDR1 SEHNR and CDR2 FQNEAQ (reference sequence).

This clonotype has a count of ten or more. The V call is TRBV29-1, the J call TRBJ1-2; a possible D gene is TRBD1 (6 bases). The CDR3 is made up of 14 amino acids. The germline gives CDR1 SQVTM, CDR2 ANQGSEA. The ends were cut back, 0 bases at V and 7 bases at J, with 15 bases in the middle. CDR3 sequence reads: CSVEDLDRRGGYTF. The CDR3 DNA is TGCAGCGTTGAAGATTTAGACAGGCGGGGTGGCTACACCTTC.

The rearrangement links TRBV4-2 to TRBJ2-4; 7 bases agree with TRBD1. The V and J ends lost 0 bases and 9 bases, in that order; junction bases with no gene match: 8. There are 15 residues in the CDR3. The V gene's germline CDR1 is LGHNA and CDR2 YNFKEQ. CDR3 protein: CASSQDHRTGGIQYF. The CDR3 region has the DNA TGTGCCAGCAGCCAAGATCACCGGACAGGCGGCATTCAGTACTTC.

This clonotype showed up just a few times. V usage is TRBV30 and J usage is TRBJ1-6, with D possibly matching TRBD1 (6 bases). The CDR3 is 15 residues long. The germline V gene has CDR1 GTSNPN and CDR2 SVGIG (reference sequence). V lost 0 bases to trimming and J lost 10 bases, with 16 bases between them. This CDR3 is CAWSVERGFRSPLHF. CDR3 DNA sequence: TGTGCCTGGAGTGTGGAAAGGGGGTTCCGGTCACCCCTCCACTTT.

The table lists this clonotype with a few counts. The V call is TRBV7-9, the J call TRBJ1-2; D is possibly TRBD1 (6 bases). Per germline, CDR1 SEHNR and CDR2 FQNEAQ (reference sequence). The CDR3 runs to 16 residues. V shed 5 bases and J shed 0 bases, with 16 bases lying between them. CDR3 sequence (DNA): TGTGCCAGCAGCCGAGCGTCACAGGGCACTAACTATGGCTACACCTTC. As protein: CASSRASQGTNYGYTF.

The chain recombines TRBV30 with TRBJ1-1; the match to TRBD1 covers 7 bases. The CDR3 runs to 14 residues. Germline values: CDR1 GTSNPN, CDR2 SVGIG (reference sequence). V lost 1 base and J lost 0; bases outside the gene matches: 2. DNA for the CDR3: TGTGCCTGGAGTGGGGGACAGCTGAACACTGAAGCTTTCTTT. It is translated as CAWSGGQLNTEAFF.

This clonotype was recorded many times. The chain has TRBV7-9 and TRBJ1-4; D not resolved. The V and J ends lost 1 base and 8 bases respectively, with 8 bases between them. Germline CDR1 is SEHNR and CDR2 is FQNEAQ (reference sequence). The CDR3 runs 13 residues. The CDR3 loop reads CASSLEDVEKLFF. In nucleotides, the CDR3 is TGTGCCAGCAGCTTAGAAGATGTAGAAAAACTGTTTTTT. Supplemented by reference TRBV7-9 and TRBJ1-4, the full variable domain reads DTGVSQNPRHKITKRGQNVTFRCDPISEHNRLYWYRQTLGQGPEFLTYFQNEAQLEKSRLLSDRFSAERPKGSFSTLEIQRTEQGDSAMYLCASSLEDVEKLFFGSGTQLSVL.

The chain recombines TRBV7-9 with TRBJ1-2; D is unresolved. The V end was cut by 5 bases, the J end by 9 bases, with 19 bases between. The CDR3 spans 14 residues. Germline V gives CDR1 SEHNR, CDR2 FQNEAQ (reference sequence). The chain's CDR3 is CASSVPDRSSRYTF. CDR3 nucleotide sequence: TGTGCCAGCAGCGTTCCCGACCGTAGTTCCCGCTACACCTTC. The variable domain in full, completed from reference TRBV7-9 and TRBJ1-2, reads DTGVSQNPRHKITKRGQNVTFRCDPISEHNRLYWYRQTLGQGPEFLTYFQNEAQLEKSRLLSDRFSAERPKGSFSTLEIQRTEQGDSAMYLCASSVPDRSSRYTFGSGTRLTVV.

This clonotype was detected many times. J is TRBJ2-1 and V is TRBV21-1; TRBD2, the table's D call, was not compared with the DNA. TRBV21-1 is a listed pseudogene. The CDR3 length is 16 residues. The CDR3 spells CASSPSGTSDSNEQFF. CDR3 nucleotide sequence: TGTGCCAGCAGCCCAAGCGGGACTAGTGATAGCAATGAGCAGTTCTTC.

As regards this clonotype: A much larger clone lies one base from this, so it may be a read error. The J gene is TRBJ2-1, the V gene TRBV9, with D hard to call. The CDR3 spans 13 residues. Germline V gives CDR1 SGDLS, CDR2 YYNGEE. The CDR3 bases are TGTGTCAGCAGCACCAGTGACTACAATGAGCAGTTCTTC. This gives the protein CVSSTSDYNEQFF.